This entry concerns a single T cell receptor (beta chain). The data derive from a study of blood T cells in healthy people across ages. The CDR3 contains 15 residues. Germline V gene sequence: CDR1 MGHDK, CDR2 SYGVNS. Trimming shortened V by 1 base and J by 3 bases, and 10 bases separated the two germline ends. A sample-barcoded 5' primer and a J-beta primer mix were used in a second PCR of about 6 to 12 cycles. Every cDNA molecule bore a tag from a template-switch adaptor containing 12 random nucleotides. From each sample, at least 2.5 million paired-end reads containing CDR3 were obtained. Each CDR3 protein is one row after TCRdb ran MiXCR on the 5' RACE reads. Of 790,000 or so distinct CDR3 sequences listed, 46% are singletons. Per sample, no less than 5 micrograms of total RNA were extracted.

The sample comprised blood. This chain joins TRBV25-1 and TRBJ2-4; D perhaps matches TRBD2 (6 bases). This TCR derives from a man older than 75 in good health. The CDR3 protein is CASSEWRGDKNIQYF. CDR3 coding DNA: TGTGCCAGCAGTGAATGGAGGGGCGACAAAAACATTCAGTACTTC.